One sample yielded the 25 T cell receptor beta chains listed below, sequenced in a study of blood T cell repertoires in COVID-19. This table comes from immunoSEQ multiplex PCR, and its TCRdb copy is limited to in-frame clones, with some not included. The sample lists 65,000 to 85,000 clones, 80% to 90% occurring once. The sample consisted of peripheral blood. These receptors were collected from a human donor in a cohort sampled during active COVID-19.

The chain joins TRBV5-1 to TRBJ1-1, with D perhaps matching TRBD1 (6 bases). The ends were cut back, 0 bases at V and 5 bases at J, with 14 bases in the middle. Germline lookup yields CDR1 SGHRS and CDR2 YFSETQ. The CDR3 loop spans 15 amino acids. The CDR3 loop is CASSLGNRVETEAFF. The DNA for the CDR3 is TGCGCCAGCAGCTTGGGAAACAGGGTGGAGACTGAAGCTTTCTTT.

The rearrangement joins TRBV2 to TRBJ1-2, with a possible D match to TRBD1 (6 bases). Germline CDR1 SNHLY, CDR2 FYNNEI. The CDR3 runs 14 residues. The ends were cut back, 6 bases at V and 3 bases at J, with 14 bases in the middle. The CDR3 here is CASSIRQVDYGYTF. The CDR3 DNA reads as TGTGCCAGCAGCATAAGACAGGTAGACTATGGCTACACCTTC.

J is TRBJ2-5 and V is TRBV7-3; possible D gene TRBD1, 5 bases. From germline, CDR1 is SGHTA and CDR2 FQGTGA. The length of the CDR3 is 15 residues. The V end lost 2 bases, the J end lost 5 bases, and 15 bases lay between the germline ends. CDR3 nucleotide sequence: TGTGCCAGCAGCTTACAGGCAGGGTACGGTGAGACCCAGTACTTC. Its translation: CASSLQAGYGETQYF.

The V call is TRBV20-1, the J call TRBJ2-3; 8 positions agree with TRBD1. CDR3 size: 14 residues. Per germline, CDR1 DFQATT and CDR2 SNEGSKA (reference sequence). J was trimmed by 3 bases and V by 3 bases; bases with no gene match: 5. CDR3 sequence: CSASQGAWTDTQYF. In DNA form, the CDR3 reads TGCAGTGCTAGTCAGGGGGCCTGGACAGATACGCAGTATTTT.

The rearrangement joins TRBV28 to TRBJ1-1; D is undetermined. This CDR3 is 14 amino acids long. Trimming left V 4 bases short and J 1 base short, with 10 bases between. Germline V CDR1 and CDR2: MDHEN, SYDVKM. In DNA, the CDR3 is TGTGCCAGCAGTTGGTCCCCTACGAACACTGAAGCTTTCTTT. Amino acids: CASSWSPTNTEAFF.

CDR3 protein: CASSLNRFGELFF. The CDR3 DNA reads TGTGCCAGCAGTTTAAACCGGTTCGGGGAGCTGTTTTTT. The chain is built from TRBV28 and TRBJ2-2; no clear D. CDR3 size: 13 residues. Germline V gene data show CDR1 as MDHEN and CDR2 as SYDVKM. Trimming pared 2 bases from V and 7 bases from J, leaving 8 bases between.

This sequence joins TRBV27 and TRBJ1-5; possible D gene TRBD1, 6 bases. Germline V gene data show CDR1 as MNHEY and CDR2 as SMNVEV (reference sequence). V was cut by 9 bases and J by 0 bases, with 27 bases left in between. There are 19 residues in the CDR3. CDR3 sequence: CASHNQGQGTEYSNQPQHF. The CDR3 bases are TGTGCCAGTCACAATCAGGGACAAGGGACCGAGTATAGCAATCAGCCCCAGCATTTT.

The V gene is TRBV21-1, the J gene TRBJ2-5; TRBD2, the table's D call, lacks a check against the DNA. TRBV21-1 is a recognized pseudogene. The CDR3 has 17 amino acids. The CDR3 protein is CASSKAGAGGPRETQYF. The CDR3 DNA reads as TGTGCCAGCAGCAAAGCGGGAGCGGGAGGGCCTCGGGAGACCCAGTACTTC.

V usage is TRBV3-1 (or the pseudogene TRBV3-2) and J usage is TRBJ2-7; TRBD1 might be the D (6 bases). Germline V gene lookup returns CDR1 LGHDT and CDR2 YNNKEL (reference sequence). The CDR3 has 15 amino acids. The germline V and J ends were trimmed by 3 bases and 0 bases, with 12 bases remaining between them. CDR3 in DNA: TGTGCCAGCAGCCAGGGGGTGGGGGCCTCCTACGAGCAGTACTTC. This codes for CASSQGVGASYEQYF.

The V call is TRBV6-6, the J call TRBJ1-5; 7 bases line up with TRBD1. The junction had 7 bases not matched to a gene; V was cut back by 5 bases and J by 3 bases. CDR3 length: 15 residues. Germline V gene lookup returns CDR1 MNHNY and CDR2 SVGAGI (reference sequence). CDR3 bases: TGTGCCAGCAGTAAATCAGGGGGGTTCAATCAGCCCCAGCATTTT. Translation gives CASSKSGGFNQPQHF.

CDR3 protein: CASSRGADGYTF. As DNA, the CDR3 is TGCGCCAGCAGTCGGGGGGCCGATGGCTACACCTTC. This sequence joins TRBV4-1 and TRBJ1-2; D is perhaps TRBD1 (6 bases). Germline V CDR1 and CDR2: MGHRA, YSYEKL. Deletions cut 6 bases from V and 6 bases from J, with 11 bases between. This CDR3 comprises 12 residues.

The chain employs TRBV5-1 and TRBJ2-7; 9 nucleotides match TRBD1. CDR3 length: 14 residues. Trimming removed 3 bases from V and 3 bases from J; junction bases left unmatched: 4. Per the germline V gene, CDR1 is SGHRS and CDR2 is YFSETQ. CDR3 nucleotide sequence: TGCGCCAGCAGCTCCGGGACAGGGTTCTACGAGCAGTACTTC. It translates to CASSSGTGFYEQYF.

The V gene is TRBV18, the J gene TRBJ2-1, with 8 bases identical to TRBD2. This CDR3 comprises 15 residues. Germline assignment: CDR1 KGHSH and CDR2 LQKENI. J was trimmed by 8 bases and V by 6 bases; bases with no gene match: 12. In nucleotides, the CDR3 is TGTGCCAGCTCGCCCGAAGGCGGGAGGAATGATGAGCAGTTCTTC. It encodes CASSPEGGRNDEQFF.

This chain links TRBV29-1 with TRBJ1-2; a weak D match, TRBD1 (5 bases). Germline lookup yields CDR1 SQVTM and CDR2 ANQGSEA. The CDR3 runs to 12 residues. V dropped 4 bases and J dropped 8 bases, with 14 bases sitting between them. This chain's CDR3 is CSVAGQGRGYTF. The CDR3 nucleotides are TGCAGCGTTGCCGGCCAGGGAAGGGGCTACACCTTC. Full variable domain (remainder filled in from reference TRBV29-1 and TRBJ1-2): SAVISQKPSRDICQRGTSLTIQCQVDSQVTMMFWYRQQPGQSLTLIATANQGSEATYESGFVIDKFPISRPNLTFSTLTVSNMSPEDSSIYLCSVAGQGRGYTFGSGTRLTVV.

J is TRBJ1-1 and V is TRBV18; 8 bases are a match to TRBD1. The V gene end was trimmed by 6 bases and the J gene end by 1 base; junction bases not matched to a gene: 7. CDR1 KGHSH and CDR2 LQKENI come from the germline V gene. The CDR3 loop spans 15 amino acids. CDR3 loop: CASSLGTGPNTEAFF. The CDR3 bases are TGTGCCAGCTCCCTAGGGACAGGACCGAACACTGAAGCTTTCTTT. The entire variable domain, with the rest obtained from reference TRBV18 and TRBJ1-1, is as follows: NAGVMQNPRHLVRRRGQEARLRCSPMKGHSHVYWYRQLPEEGLKFMVYLQKENIIDESGMPKERFSAEFPKEGPSILRIQQVVRGDSAAYFCASSLGTGPNTEAFFGQGTRLTVV.

The gene calls are TRBV6-5 and TRBJ2-3, with D perhaps TRBD1 (6 bases). The CDR3 length is 15 residues. The V end lost 5 bases, the J end lost 0 bases, and 12 bases lay between the germline ends. Germline assignment: CDR1 MNHEY and CDR2 SVGAGI. CDR3 in amino acids: CASSLTGMSTDTQYF. The CDR3 DNA follows: TGTGCCAGCAGTCTAACAGGGATGAGCACAGATACGCAGTATTTT.

V usage is TRBV7-3 and J usage is TRBJ1-2; maybe TRBD1 (5 bases). The germline CDR1 and CDR2 sequences are SGHTA and FQGTGA. The CDR3 spans 17 residues. With 5 bases removed from V and 8 bases from J, the gap between germline ends came to 27 bases. The CDR3 loop reads CASSPRGGRDPNRGYTF. In DNA form, the CDR3 reads TGTGCCAGCAGCCCCCGGGGGGGACGGGACCCAAACCGGGGCTACACCTTC. The full variable domain, completed using reference TRBV7-3 and TRBJ1-2, is GAGVSQTPSNKVTEKGKYVELRCDPISGHTALYWYRQSLGQGPEFLIYFQGTGAADDSGLPNDRFFAVRPEGSVSTLKIQRTERGDSAVYLCASSPRGGRDPNRGYTFGSGTRLTVV.

The chain links TRBV14 to TRBJ1-1, with TRBD1 as a possible D gene (5 bases). Trimming stripped 1 base from V and 1 base from J, with 10 bases between. CDR1 is SGHDN, CDR2 FVKESK, per germline. This CDR3 spans 15 amino acids. DNA for the CDR3: TGTGCCAGCAGCCAAGGAAGGGGCTGGAACACTGAAGCTTTCTTT. Its translation is CASSQGRGWNTEAFF.

The chain joins TRBV5-1 to TRBJ1-2, with 8 positions matching TRBD1. The CDR3 has 16 amino acids. The ends lost 4 bases at V and 6 bases at J; junction bases unmatched: 14. The germline V gene has CDR1 SGHRS and CDR2 YFSETQ. The CDR3 DNA reads TGCGCCAGCAGCCCCGGGACAGGTCGATCCTACGATGGCTACACCTTC. It is translated as CASSPGTGRSYDGYTF.

The CDR3 reads CASAYRGDTQYF. The CDR3 DNA is TGTGCCAGCGCCTATCGGGGGGATACGCAGTATTTT. The V and J genes are TRBV28 and TRBJ2-3, with D tentatively TRBD2 (6 bases). Looked up from germline, CDR1 is MDHEN and CDR2 is SYDVKM. The CDR3 is 12 amino acids. Trimming removed 8 bases at V and 6 bases at J, with 12 bases between.

The rearrangement uses TRBV5-1 and TRBJ1-2; possibly TRBD1 for D (5 bases). Trimming cost V 1 base and J 0 bases, with 13 bases left between them. The CDR3 is made up of 16 amino acids. The germline gives CDR1 SGHRS, CDR2 YFSETQ. The CDR3 region is CASSLRTGGANYGYTF. For the CDR3, the DNA is TGCGCCAGCAGCTTGCGAACCGGGGGAGCTAACTATGGCTACACCTTC.

V gene TRBV2 combines with J gene TRBJ2-7, with TRBD2 matching 8 bases. The V segment lost 7 bases and the J segment 4 bases; nucleotides outside the gene matches: 15. The germline CDR1 and CDR2 sequences are SNHLY and FYNNEI. CDR3 length: 16 residues. DNA of the CDR3: TGTGCCAGCACCGAAGGTGGGGGACTAGGGTCATACGAGCAGTACTTC. It encodes CASTEGGGLGSYEQYF.

The chain links TRBV28 to TRBJ2-7; the match to TRBD1 covers 9 bases. The trim removed 6 bases at V and 5 bases at J, leaving 11 bases unmatched. This CDR3 comprises 15 residues. CDR1 is MDHEN, CDR2 SYDVKM, per germline. The CDR3 region is CASSSSGTGLHEQYF. The CDR3 DNA sequence: TGTGCCAGCAGCTCGAGCGGGACAGGGCTGCACGAGCAGTACTTC.

CDR3 protein: CASSLAPAAGYNEQFF. The CDR3 coding sequence is TGTGCCAGCAGCTTAGCACCAGCGGCAGGTTACAATGAGCAGTTCTTC. This chain links TRBV7-6 with TRBJ2-1; tentative D call: TRBD2 (5 bases). V shed 0 bases and J shed 4 bases, with 13 bases lying between them. CDR1 and CDR2 (germline): SGHVS, FNYEAQ. The CDR3 contains 16 residues.

The V and J genes are TRBV2 and TRBJ2-7; 13 bases map to TRBD2. Germline trimming cut 6 bases from V and 3 bases from J; bases unmatched to any gene: 2. There are 14 residues in the CDR3. CDR1 SNHLY and CDR2 FYNNEI come from the germline V gene. The CDR3 DNA sequence: TGTGCCAGCAGGGGGACTAGCGGGGTCTACGAGCAGTACTTC. This encodes CASRGTSGVYEQYF.